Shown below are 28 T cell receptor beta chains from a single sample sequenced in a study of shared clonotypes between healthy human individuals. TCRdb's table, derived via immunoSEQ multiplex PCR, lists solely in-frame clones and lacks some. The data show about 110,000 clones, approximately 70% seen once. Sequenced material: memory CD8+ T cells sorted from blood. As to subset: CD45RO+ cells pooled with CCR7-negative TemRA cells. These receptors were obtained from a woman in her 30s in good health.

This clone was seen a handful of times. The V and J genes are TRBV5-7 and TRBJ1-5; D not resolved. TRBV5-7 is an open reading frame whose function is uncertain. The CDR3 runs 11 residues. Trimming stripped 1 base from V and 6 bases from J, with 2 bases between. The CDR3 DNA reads TGTGCCAGCAGCTTGCCTCAGCCCCAGCATTTT. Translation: CASSLPQPQHF.

This chain's CDR3 is CASSLTSGSFSYEQYF. The CDR3 bases are TGTGCCAGTAGTTTGACTAGCGGGAGTTTTTCCTACGAGCAGTACTTC. This sequence joins TRBV19 and TRBJ2-7, with 12 bases fitting TRBD2. This CDR3 is 16 amino acids long. Germline trimming cut 5 bases from V and 1 base from J; bases unmatched to any gene: 6. Germline CDR1 reads LNHDA; CDR2 reads SQIVND (reference sequence).

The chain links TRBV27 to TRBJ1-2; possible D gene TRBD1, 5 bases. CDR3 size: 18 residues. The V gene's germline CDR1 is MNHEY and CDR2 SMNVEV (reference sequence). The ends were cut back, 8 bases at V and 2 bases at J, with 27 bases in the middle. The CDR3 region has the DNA TGTGCCAGCCTAAAGCTCGGGGGAAGATTGGCAGCCAACTATGGCTACACCTTC. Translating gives CASLKLGGRLAANYGYTF.

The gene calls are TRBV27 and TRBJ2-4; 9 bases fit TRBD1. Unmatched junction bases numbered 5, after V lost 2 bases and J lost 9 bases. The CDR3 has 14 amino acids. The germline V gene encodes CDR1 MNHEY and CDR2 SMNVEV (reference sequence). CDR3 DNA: TGTGCCAGCAGTTTAAACAGGGGGCTAGGCATTCAGTACTTC. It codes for CASSLNRGLGIQYF.

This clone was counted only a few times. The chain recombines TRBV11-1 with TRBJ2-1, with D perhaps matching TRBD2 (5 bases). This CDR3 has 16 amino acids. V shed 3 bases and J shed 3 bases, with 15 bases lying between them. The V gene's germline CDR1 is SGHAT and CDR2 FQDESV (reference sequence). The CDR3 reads CASSLATSGDYNEQFF. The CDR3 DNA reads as TGTGCCAGCAGCTTGGCTACGAGCGGAGACTACAATGAGCAGTTCTTC. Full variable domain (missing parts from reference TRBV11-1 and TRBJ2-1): EAEVAQSPRYKITEKSQAVAFWCDPISGHATLYWYRQILGQGPELLVQFQDESVVDDSQLPKDRFSAERLKGVDSTLKIQPAELGDSAMYLCASSLATSGDYNEQFFGPGTRLTVL.

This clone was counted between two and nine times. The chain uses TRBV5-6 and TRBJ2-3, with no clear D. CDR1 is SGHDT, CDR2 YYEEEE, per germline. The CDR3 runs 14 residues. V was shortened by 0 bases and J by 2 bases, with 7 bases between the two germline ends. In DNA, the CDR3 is TGTGCCAGCAGCTTGGCCTCAGACACAGATACGCAGTATTTT. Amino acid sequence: CASSLASDTDTQYF.

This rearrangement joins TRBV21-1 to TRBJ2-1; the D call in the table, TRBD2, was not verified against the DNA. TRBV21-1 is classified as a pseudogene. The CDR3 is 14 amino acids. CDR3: CASSPGGSRDEQFF. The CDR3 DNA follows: TGTGCCAGCAGCCCCGGGGGGTCTAGAGATGAGCAGTTCTTC.

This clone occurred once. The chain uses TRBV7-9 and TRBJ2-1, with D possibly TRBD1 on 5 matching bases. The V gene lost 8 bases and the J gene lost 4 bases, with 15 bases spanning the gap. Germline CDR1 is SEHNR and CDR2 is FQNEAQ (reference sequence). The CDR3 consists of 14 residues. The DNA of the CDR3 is TGTGCCAGCGTCCTTAGGGGTATATACAATGAGCAGTTCTTC. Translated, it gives CASVLRGIYNEQFF.

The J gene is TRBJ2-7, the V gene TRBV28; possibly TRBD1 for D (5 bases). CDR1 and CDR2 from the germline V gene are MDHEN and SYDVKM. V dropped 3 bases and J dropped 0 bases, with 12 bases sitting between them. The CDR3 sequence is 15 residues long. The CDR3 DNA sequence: TGTGCCAGCAGTTTGGTAGGGGCGTTCTCCTACGAGCAGTACTTC. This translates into CASSLVGAFSYEQYF.

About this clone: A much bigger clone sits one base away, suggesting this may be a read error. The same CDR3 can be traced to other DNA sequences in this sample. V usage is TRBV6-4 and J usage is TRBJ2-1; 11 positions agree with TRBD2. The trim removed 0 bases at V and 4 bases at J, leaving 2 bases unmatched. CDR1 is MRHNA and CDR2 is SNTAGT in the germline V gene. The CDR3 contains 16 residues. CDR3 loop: CASSDSGTSGYNEQFF. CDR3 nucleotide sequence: TGTGCCAGCAGTGACTCCGGGACTAGCGGTTACAATGAGCAGTTCTTC.

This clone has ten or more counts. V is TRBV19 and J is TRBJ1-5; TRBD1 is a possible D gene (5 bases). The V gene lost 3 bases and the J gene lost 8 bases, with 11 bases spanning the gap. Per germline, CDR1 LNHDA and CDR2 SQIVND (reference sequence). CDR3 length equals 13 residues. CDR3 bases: TGTGCCAGTAGTATTTGGGGGTATGAGCCCCAGCATTTT. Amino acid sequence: CASSIWGYEPQHF.

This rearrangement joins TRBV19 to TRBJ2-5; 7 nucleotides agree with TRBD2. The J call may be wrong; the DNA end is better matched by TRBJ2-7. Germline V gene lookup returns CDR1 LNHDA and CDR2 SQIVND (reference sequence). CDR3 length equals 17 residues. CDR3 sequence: CASSGHRGGDYSYEQYF. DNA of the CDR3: TGTGCCAGTAGTGGCCACCGAGGCGGGGACTACTCCTACGAGCAGTACTTC.

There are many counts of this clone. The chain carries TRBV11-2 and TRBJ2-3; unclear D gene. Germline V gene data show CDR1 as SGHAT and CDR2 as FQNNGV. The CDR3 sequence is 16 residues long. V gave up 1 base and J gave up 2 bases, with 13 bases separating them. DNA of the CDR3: TGTGCCAGCAGCTTAGCCCAGGTGACTTTCACAGATACGCAGTATTTT. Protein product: CASSLAQVTFTDTQYF.

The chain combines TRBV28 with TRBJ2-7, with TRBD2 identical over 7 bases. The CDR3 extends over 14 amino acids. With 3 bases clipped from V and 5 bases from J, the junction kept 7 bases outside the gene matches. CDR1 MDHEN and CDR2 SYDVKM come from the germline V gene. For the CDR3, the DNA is TGTGCCAGCAGTTTTGCGCGGGAGTCCCACGAGCAGTACTTC. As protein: CASSFARESHEQYF.

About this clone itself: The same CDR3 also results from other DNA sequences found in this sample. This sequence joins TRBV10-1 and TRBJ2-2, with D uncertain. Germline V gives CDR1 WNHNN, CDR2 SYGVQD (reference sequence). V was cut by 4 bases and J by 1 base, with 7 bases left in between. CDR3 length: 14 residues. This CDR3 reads CASSGTGNTGELFF. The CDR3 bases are TGCGCCAGCAGTGGGACGGGGAACACCGGGGAGCTGTTTTTT.

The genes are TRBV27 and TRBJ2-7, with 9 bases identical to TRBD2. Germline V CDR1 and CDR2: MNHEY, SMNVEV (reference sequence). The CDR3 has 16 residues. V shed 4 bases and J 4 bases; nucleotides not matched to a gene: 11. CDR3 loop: CASSSPWREGRYEQYF. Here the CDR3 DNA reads TGTGCCAGCAGTTCACCTTGGCGGGAGGGCCGGTACGAGCAGTACTTC.

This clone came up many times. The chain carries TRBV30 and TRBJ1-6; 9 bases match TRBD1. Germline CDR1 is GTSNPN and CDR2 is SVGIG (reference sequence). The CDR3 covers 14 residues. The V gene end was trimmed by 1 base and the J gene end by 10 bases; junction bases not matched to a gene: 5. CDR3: CAWSGGTGWSPLHF. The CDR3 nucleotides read TGTGCCTGGAGTGGGGGGACAGGGTGGTCACCCCTCCACTTT.

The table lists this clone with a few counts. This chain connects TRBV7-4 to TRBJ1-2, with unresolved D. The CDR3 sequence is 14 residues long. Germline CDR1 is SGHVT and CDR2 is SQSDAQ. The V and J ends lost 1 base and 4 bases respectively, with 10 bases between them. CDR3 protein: CASSLGSAGYGYTF. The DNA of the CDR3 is TGTGCCAGCAGCTTAGGTTCAGCCGGCTATGGCTACACCTTC.

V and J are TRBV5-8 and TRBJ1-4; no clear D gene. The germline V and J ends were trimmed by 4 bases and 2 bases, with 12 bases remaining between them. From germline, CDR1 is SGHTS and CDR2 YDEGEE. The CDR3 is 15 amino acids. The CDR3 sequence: CASSPPPGTNEKLFF. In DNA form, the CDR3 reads TGTGCCAGCAGCCCTCCCCCCGGTACTAATGAAAAACTGTTTTTT.

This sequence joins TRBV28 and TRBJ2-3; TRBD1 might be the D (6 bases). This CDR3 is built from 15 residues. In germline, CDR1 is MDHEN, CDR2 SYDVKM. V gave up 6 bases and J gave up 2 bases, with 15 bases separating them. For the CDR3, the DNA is TGTGCCAGCAGCGAGGGGACACGACCCACAGATACGCAGTATTTT. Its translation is CASSEGTRPTDTQYF.

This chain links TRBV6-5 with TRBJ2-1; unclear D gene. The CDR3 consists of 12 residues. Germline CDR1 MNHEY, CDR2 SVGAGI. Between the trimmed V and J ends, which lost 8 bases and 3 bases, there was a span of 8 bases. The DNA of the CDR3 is TGTGCCAGCGGAGCTTACTACAATGAGCAGTTCTTC. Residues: CASGAYYNEQFF.

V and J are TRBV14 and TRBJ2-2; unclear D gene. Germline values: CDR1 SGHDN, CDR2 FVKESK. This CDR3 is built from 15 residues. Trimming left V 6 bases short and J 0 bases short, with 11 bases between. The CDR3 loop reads CASSPTLANTGELFF. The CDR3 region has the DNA TGTGCCAGCAGTCCGACGCTTGCGAACACCGGGGAGCTGTTTTTT.

The CDR3 spells CASSQMGQPNEKLFF. In DNA, the CDR3 is TGTGCCAGCAGCCAAATGGGACAGCCTAATGAAAAACTGTTTTTT. The rearrangement links TRBV7-9 to TRBJ1-4, with 7 bases matching TRBD1. This CDR3 contains 15 residues. The germline CDR1 and CDR2 sequences are SEHNR and FQNEAQ (reference sequence). Trimming at V came to 5 bases and at J to 3 bases, leaving 6 bases not matched to a gene.

The CDR3 region has the DNA TGTGCCAGCTCACCACCGAGACGGTTTTGGAACACAGATACGCAGTATTTT. Translating it yields CASSPPRRFWNTDTQYF. The genes are TRBV18 and TRBJ2-3, with unresolved D. V was trimmed by 0 bases and J by 2 bases, leaving 15 bases between them. Germline CDR1 is KGHSH and CDR2 is LQKENI. The CDR3 sequence is 17 residues long.

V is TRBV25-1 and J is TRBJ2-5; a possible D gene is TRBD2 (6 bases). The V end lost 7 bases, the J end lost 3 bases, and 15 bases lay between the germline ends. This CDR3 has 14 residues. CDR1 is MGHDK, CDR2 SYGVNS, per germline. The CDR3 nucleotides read TGTGCCAGCATTGGTTCCGGGGGAGAAGAGACCCAGTACTTC. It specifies CASIGSGGEETQYF. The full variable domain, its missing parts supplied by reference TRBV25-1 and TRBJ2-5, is EADIYQTPRYLVIGTGKKITLECSQTMGHDKMYWYQQDPGMELHLIHYSYGVNSTEKGDLSSESTVSRIRTEHFPLTLESARPSHTSQYLCASIGSGGEETQYFGPGTRLLVL.

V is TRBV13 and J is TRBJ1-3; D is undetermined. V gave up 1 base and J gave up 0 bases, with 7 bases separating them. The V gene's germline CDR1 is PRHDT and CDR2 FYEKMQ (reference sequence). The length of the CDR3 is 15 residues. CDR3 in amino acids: CASSLEGSSGNTIYF. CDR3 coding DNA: TGTGCCAGCAGCTTAGAGGGAAGCTCTGGAAACACCATATATTTT.

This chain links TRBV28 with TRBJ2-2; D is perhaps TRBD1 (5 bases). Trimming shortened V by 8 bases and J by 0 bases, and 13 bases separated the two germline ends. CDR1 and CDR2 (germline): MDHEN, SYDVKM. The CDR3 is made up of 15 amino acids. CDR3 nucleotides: TGTGCCAGCCTTGGGGTCAGGGCGAACACCGGGGAGCTGTTTTTT. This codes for CASLGVRANTGELFF.

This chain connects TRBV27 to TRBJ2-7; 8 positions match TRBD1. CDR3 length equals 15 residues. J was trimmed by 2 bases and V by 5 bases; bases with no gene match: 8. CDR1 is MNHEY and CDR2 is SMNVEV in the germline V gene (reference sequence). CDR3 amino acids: CASSPVPGQAYEQYF. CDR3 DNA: TGTGCCAGCAGTCCAGTCCCGGGACAGGCCTACGAGCAGTACTTC.